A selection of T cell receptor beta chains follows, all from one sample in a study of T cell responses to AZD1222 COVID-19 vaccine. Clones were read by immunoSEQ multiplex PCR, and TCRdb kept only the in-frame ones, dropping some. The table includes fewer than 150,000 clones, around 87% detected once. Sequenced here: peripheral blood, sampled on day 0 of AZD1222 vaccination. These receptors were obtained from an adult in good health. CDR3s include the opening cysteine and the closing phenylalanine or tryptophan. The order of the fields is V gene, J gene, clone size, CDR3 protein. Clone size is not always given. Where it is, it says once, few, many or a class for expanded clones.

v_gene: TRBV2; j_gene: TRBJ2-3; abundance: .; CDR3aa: CASIKRGGTDTQYF
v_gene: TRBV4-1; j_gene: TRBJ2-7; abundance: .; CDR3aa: CASSQGRAGNSYEQYF
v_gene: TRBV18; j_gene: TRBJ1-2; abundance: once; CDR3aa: CASSKKWGEEGYTF
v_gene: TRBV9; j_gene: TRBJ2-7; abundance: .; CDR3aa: CASSGSGGPYEQYF
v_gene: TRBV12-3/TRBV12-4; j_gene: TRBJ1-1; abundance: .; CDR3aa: CASSLPVATEAFF
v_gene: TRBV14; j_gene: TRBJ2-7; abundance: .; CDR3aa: CASSLSRGFGEQYF
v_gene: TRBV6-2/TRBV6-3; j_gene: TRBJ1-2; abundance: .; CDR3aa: CASSYWQSALYGYTF
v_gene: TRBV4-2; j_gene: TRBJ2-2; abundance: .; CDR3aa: CASSQRTDKTGELFF
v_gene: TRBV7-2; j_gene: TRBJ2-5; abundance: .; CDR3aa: CASRIGQGARTQYF
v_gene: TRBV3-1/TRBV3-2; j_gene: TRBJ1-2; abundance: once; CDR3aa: CASSPSHREDYGYTF